This T cell receptor beta chain stems from a study of human T cells and chemical hapten exposure. Germline lookup yields CDR1 KGHSH and CDR2 LQKENI. V was cut by 3 bases and J by 10 bases, with 15 bases left in between. The CDR3 length is 13 residues. Original handling: Per-sample TCR counts ranged from 23,224 to 690,600, median roughly 96,000. Each CDR3 protein is one row after TCRdb ran MiXCR on the RACE reads. TCRdb, not the authors, supplied the V and J calls. The repertoire consists of a few hundred thousand distinct CDR3 sequences, with about 6% occurring once and the leading ten covering under 7%. This clonotype was seen a handful of times. Sample time point: patch test 2, 6 weeks after DPC sensitization. Described treatment: therapeutic diphenylcyclopropenone sensitization with weekly scalp DPC.

The rearrangement links TRBV18 to TRBJ1-1; D may be TRBD1 (6 bases). This receptor was identified in a woman younger than 30 with alopecia areata. Some clones in this sample may be carry-over from other donors' samples. The sequencing here drew on whole blood, taken in connection with sensitization to the hapten diphenylcyclopropenone (DPC). CDR3 bases: TGTGCCAGCTCACCTACAGGGAAGGAGTCAGCTTTCTTT. It encodes CASSPTGKESAFF.